Sequencing of this T cell receptor beta chain was carried out in a study of OX40 agonist ivuxolimab in advanced cancers. Study details: An anti-OX40 (CD134) antibody with agonistic activity, ivuxolimab, was administered to patients. Under the entry rules, prior anti-PD-1, anti-PD-L1 or anti-CTLA-4 therapy was allowed, and about 40% had some.

Overall study results and limits: Clonal expansion by week 6 occurred in CD4+ and CD8+ blood T cells (at 0.1 to 3.0 mg/kg).

The table came from immunoSEQ multiplex PCR; TCRdb's copy has only in-frame clones and leaves some out. This sample has 40,000 to 45,000 clones, with about 86% found just once. Note on this clone: Its antigen remains unidentified.

The germline V gene has CDR1 MGHDK and CDR2 SYGVNS. With 5 bases clipped from V and 4 bases from J, the junction kept 8 bases outside the gene matches. The CDR3 sequence is 15 residues long. This rearrangement joins TRBV25-1 to TRBJ2-5; 9 bases fit TRBD1. The source material was CD4+ or CD8+ T cells sorted from blood, sampled in a trial of the OX40 agonist ivuxolimab. The clonotype was recovered from an adult with an advanced solid tumor such as melanoma, head and neck, liver or kidney cancer. CDR3 region: CASSSGQGFRETQYF. CDR3 DNA sequence: TGTGCCAGCAGTTCCGGACAGGGGTTCCGAGAGACCCAGTACTTC.